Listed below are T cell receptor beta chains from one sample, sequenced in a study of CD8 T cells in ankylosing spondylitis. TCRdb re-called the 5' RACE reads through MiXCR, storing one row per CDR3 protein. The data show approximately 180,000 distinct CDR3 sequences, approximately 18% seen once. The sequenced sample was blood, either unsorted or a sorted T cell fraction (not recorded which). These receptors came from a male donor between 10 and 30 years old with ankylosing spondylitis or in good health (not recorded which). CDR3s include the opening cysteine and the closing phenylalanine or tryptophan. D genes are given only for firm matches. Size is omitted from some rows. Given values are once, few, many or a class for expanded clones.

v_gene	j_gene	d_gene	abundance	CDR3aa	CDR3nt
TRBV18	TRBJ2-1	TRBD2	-	CASSPSSGRPGYNEQFF	TGTGCCAGCTCACCAAGTAGCGGGAGGCCCGGCTACAATGAGCAGTTCTTC
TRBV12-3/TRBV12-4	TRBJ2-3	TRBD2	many	CASSLRTSGTGDTQYF	TGTGCCAGCAGCCTCAGGACTAGCGGGACCGGAGATACGCAGTATTTT
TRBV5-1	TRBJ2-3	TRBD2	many	CASSSGILAGVEDTQYF	TGCGCCAGCAGCTCCGGAATACTAGCGGGAGTGGAAGATACGCAGTATTTT
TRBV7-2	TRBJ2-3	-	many	CASSLLGGVGPDTQYF	TGTGCCAGCAGCTTGTTGGGGGGAGTAGGCCCAGATACGCAGTATTTT
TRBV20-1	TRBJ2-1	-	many	CSARSLTRLYNEQFF	TGCAGTGCTAGGTCCCTGACTAGACTTTACAATGAGCAGTTCTTC
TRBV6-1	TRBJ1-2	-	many	CASSEASDGYTF	TGTGCCAGCAGTGAAGCGTCGGACGGCTACACCTTC
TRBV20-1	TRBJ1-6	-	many	CSAREPGLGNSPLHF	TGCAGTGCTCGCGAACCGGGACTAGGAAATTCACCCCTCCACTTT
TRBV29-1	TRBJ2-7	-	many	CSVVEIQATYEQYF	TGCAGCGTCGTAGAAATACAGGCGACCTACGAGCAGTACTTC
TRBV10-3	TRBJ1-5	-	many	CAISGGRDQPQHF	TGTGCCATCAGTGGGGGAAGAGATCAGCCCCAGCATTTT
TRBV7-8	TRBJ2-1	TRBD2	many	CASSSSKASGSSYNEQFF	TGTGCCAGCAGTTCCTCGAAAGCTAGCGGGAGTTCCTACAATGAGCAGTTCTTC
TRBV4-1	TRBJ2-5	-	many	CASSQAQVGGQETQYF	TGCGCCAGCAGCCAAGCCCAGGTTGGGGGCCAAGAGACCCAGTACTTC
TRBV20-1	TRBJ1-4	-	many	CSASVTANEKLFF	TGCAGTGCCTCCGTGACAGCGAATGAAAAACTGTTTTTT
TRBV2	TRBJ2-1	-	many	CASRMVRGLVGGTDYNEQFF	TGTGCCAGCCGAATGGTAAGGGGGCTGGTCGGCGGGACTGACTACAATGAGCAGTTCTTC
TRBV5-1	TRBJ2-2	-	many	CASGTDQVDTGELFF	TGCGCCAGCGGAACGGACCAGGTCGACACCGGGGAGCTGTTTTTT
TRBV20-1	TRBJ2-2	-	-	CSAPWGGQGVNTGELFF	TGCAGTGCTCCCTGGGGGGGGCAGGGGGTGAACACCGGGGAGCTGTTTTTT
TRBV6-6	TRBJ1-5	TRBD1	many	CASKHSTGTYQPQHF	TGTGCCAGCAAACACTCGACAGGGACCTATCAGCCCCAGCATTTT
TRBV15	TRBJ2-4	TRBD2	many	CATSRDDGTGGTKNIQYF	TGTGCCACCAGCAGAGATGATGGAACGGGAGGTACCAAAAACATTCAGTACTTC
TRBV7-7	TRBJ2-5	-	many	CASSPGRSTQETQYF	TGTGCCAGCAGCCCGGGGAGAAGTACCCAAGAGACCCAGTACTTC
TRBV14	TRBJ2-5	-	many	CASSPQQGRGAETQYF	TGTGCCAGCAGCCCCCAACAGGGAAGGGGAGCAGAGACCCAGTACTTC
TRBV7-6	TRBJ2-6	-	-	CASSSALASGANVLTF	TGTGCCAGCAGCTCGGCACTGGCCTCTGGGGCCAACGTCCTGACTTTC